Below are 10 T cell receptor beta chains sequenced from a single sample in a study of identical twins. TCRdb re-called the 5' RACE reads with MiXCR, one entry per CDR3 protein. The data hold around 490,000 distinct CDR3 sequences, with around 20% observed a single time. Separately, the same data were catalogued under a study of yellow fever vaccine responses in identical twins.

The specimen was CD4+ T cells sorted from blood. These receptors were obtained from a woman aged 18-35 years in good health.

The V and J genes are TRBV4-2 and TRBJ2-1; D possibly corresponds to TRBD2 (6 bases). The V gene's germline CDR1 is LGHNA and CDR2 YNFKEQ. CDR3 length: 17 amino acids. V was shortened by 0 bases and J by 2 bases, with 14 bases between the two germline ends. The CDR3: CASSQDLWLATYNEQFF. Written as DNA, the CDR3 is TGTGCCAGCAGCCAAGATCTGTGGCTAGCGACCTACAATGAGCAGTTCTTC.

This clonotype was observed a handful of times. The J gene is TRBJ1-2, the V gene TRBV10-3; D remains unclear. Germline V lookup: CDR1 ENHRY, CDR2 SYGVKD. Between the trimmed V and J ends, which lost 8 bases and 6 bases, there was a span of 13 bases. The CDR3 has 12 residues. The CDR3 nucleotides read TGTGCCATCTATGGCGGGGATGATGGCTACACCTTC. It is translated as CAIYGGDDGYTF.

This clonotype was observed a few times. V and J are TRBV20-1 and TRBJ2-7; 14 nucleotides align to TRBD2. The CDR3 consists of 14 residues. After removal of 6 bases from V and 7 bases from J, the junction contained 8 bases not matched to a gene. Germline CDR1 is DFQATT and CDR2 is SNEGSKA (reference sequence). The CDR3 DNA reads TGCAGTGCAACGACGACTAGCGGGAGGGGGGAGCAGTACTTC. It translates to CSATTTSGRGEQYF.

J is TRBJ2-3 and V is TRBV12-3 or TRBV12-4; maybe TRBD2 (6 bases). The CDR3 runs to 13 residues. V was pared by 5 bases and J by 7 bases, with 13 bases between. CDR3 residues: CASSHTSLHTQYF. The CDR3 DNA reads TGTGCCAGCAGTCACACTAGCCTGCATACGCAGTATTTT.

Only a few counts were recorded for this clonotype. The rearrangement links TRBV20-1 to TRBJ2-2; D call uncertain. Germline V gives CDR1 DFQATT, CDR2 SNEGSKA (reference sequence). This CDR3 has 14 amino acids. V was shortened by 0 bases and J by 1 base, with 6 bases between the two germline ends. In DNA, the CDR3 is TGCAGTGCTAGAGATCTTAGGAACACCGGGGAGCTGTTTTTT. Translating gives CSARDLRNTGELFF.

This clonotype was observed a few times. The rearrangement links TRBV20-1 to TRBJ2-1; a weak D match, TRBD2 (5 bases). This CDR3 is built from 15 residues. Between the trimmed V and J ends, which lost 4 bases and 3 bases, there was a span of 16 bases. Germline values: CDR1 DFQATT, CDR2 SNEGSKA (reference sequence). As DNA, the CDR3 is TGCAGTGCTACTTCGCGGGCTAGCTTCTACAATGAGCAGTTCTTC. It translates to CSATSRASFYNEQFF.

The CDR3 region is CASSLAGTGSRTDTQYF. CDR3 DNA sequence: TGTGCCAGCAGCTTAGCCGGGACAGGGAGTCGGACAGATACGCAGTATTTT. The chain recombines TRBV7-9 with TRBJ2-3; TRBD1 matches 9 bases. The J segment lost 3 bases and the V segment lost 0 bases, leaving 7 bases of the junction unmatched. The CDR3 consists of 17 residues. Germline CDR1 reads SEHNR; CDR2 reads FQNEAQ (reference sequence).

This clonotype was picked up a small number of times. The chain carries TRBV3-1 and TRBJ2-7; 10 bases are a match to TRBD2. The CDR3 runs 15 residues. The germline gives CDR1 LGHDT, CDR2 YNNKEL (reference sequence). Trimming at V came to 4 bases and at J to 6 bases, leaving 9 bases not matched to a gene. CDR3 coding DNA: TGTGCCAGCAGCCGGACTAGCGGTAGACTTAGCGAGCAGTACTTC. This translates into CASSRTSGRLSEQYF.

The chain couples TRBV11-3 to TRBJ2-7; 12 nucleotides align to TRBD2. The CDR3 sequence is 17 residues long. Germline values: CDR1 SGHNT, CDR2 YENEEA. The trim removed 1 base at V and 0 bases at J, leaving 4 bases unmatched. The DNA for the CDR3 is TGTGCCAGCAGCTTAGTCCCTAGCGGGAGGGCCTCCTACGAGCAGTACTTC. Protein sequence: CASSLVPSGRASYEQYF.

This rearrangement joins TRBV4-1 to TRBJ2-1, with 11 bases lining up with TRBD2. J was trimmed by 5 bases and V by 1 base; bases with no gene match: 10. This CDR3 region has 18 residues. Per the germline V gene, CDR1 is MGHRA and CDR2 is YSYEKL. Written as DNA, the CDR3 is TGCGCCAGCAGCCAAGTAGGATTTAGCGGGGGGGCCAACAATGAGCAGTTCTTC. This sequence encodes CASSQVGFSGGANNEQFF.